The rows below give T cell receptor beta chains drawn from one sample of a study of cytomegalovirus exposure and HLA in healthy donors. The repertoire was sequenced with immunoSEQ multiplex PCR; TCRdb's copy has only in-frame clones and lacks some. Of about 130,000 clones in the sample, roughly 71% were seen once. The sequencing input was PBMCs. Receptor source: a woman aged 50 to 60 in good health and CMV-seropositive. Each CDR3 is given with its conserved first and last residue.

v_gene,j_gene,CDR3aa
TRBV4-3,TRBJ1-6,CASSQEGARVTPLHF
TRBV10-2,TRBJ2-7,CASSEGTGFNEQYF
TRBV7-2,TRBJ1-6,CASSLVAENSPLHF
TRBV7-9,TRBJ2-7,CASSLDRASYEQYF
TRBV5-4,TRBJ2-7,CASSFENIRDEQYF
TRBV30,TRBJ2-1,CAWSVLFEGEQFF
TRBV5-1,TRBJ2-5,CASSLGQQETQYF
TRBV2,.,CASSKPSGGLYEQYF
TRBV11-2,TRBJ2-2,CASSRLTNTGELFF
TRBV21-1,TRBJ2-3,CASPSGGTDTQYF
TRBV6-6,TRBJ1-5,CASSPLTGGNQPQHF
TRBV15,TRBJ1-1,CATSRGGNRGIQAFF
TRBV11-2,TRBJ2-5,CASSHGTGTPPTQYF
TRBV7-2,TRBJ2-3,CASASAGGTDTQYF
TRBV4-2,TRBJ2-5,CASSFNLAGGETQYF
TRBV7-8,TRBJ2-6,CASSLATGAGANVLTF
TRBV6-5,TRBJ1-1,CASSYADDTEAFF
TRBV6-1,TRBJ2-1,CASNRDSNEQFF
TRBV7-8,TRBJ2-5,CASSSSGGGETQYF
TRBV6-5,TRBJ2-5,CASTPAGEETQYF
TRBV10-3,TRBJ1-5,CAISAGTGGDQPQHF
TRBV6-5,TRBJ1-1,CASSRPGQGNTEAFF
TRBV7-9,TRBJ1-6,CASSLGAGGGSPLHF
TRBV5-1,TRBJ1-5,CASSLGTGGYSNQPQHF
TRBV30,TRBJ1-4,CAWRETANEKLFF
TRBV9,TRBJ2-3,CASSFSGEADTQYF
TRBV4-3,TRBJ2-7,CASSQALTSGSEQYF
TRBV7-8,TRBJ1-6,CASSLTPGGNNSPLHF
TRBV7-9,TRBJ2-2,CASRAGTGVAGELFF
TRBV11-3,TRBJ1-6,CASSLRTPSPLHF
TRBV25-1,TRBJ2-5,CASSAMAGGLETQYF
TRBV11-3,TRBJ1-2,CASSMTGWSGYTF
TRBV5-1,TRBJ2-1,CASGPGILYNEQFF
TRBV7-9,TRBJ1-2,CASSSGGGFGYTF
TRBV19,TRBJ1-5,CASNEWNQPQHF
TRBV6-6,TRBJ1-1,CASSYRAGEAFF
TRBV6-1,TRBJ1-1,CATTGNTEAFF
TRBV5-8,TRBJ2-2,CASSLLGASTGELFF
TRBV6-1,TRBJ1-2,CASSENVLGHFYGYTF
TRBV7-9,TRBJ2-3,CASSLRRQRYTDTQYF
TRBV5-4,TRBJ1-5,CASTTGPSNQPQHF
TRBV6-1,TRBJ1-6,CASSFTANSPLHF
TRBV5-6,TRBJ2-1,CASSLWTTYNEQFF
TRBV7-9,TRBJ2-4,CASSSEGIAKNIQYF
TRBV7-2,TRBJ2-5,CASSTGQASAETQYF
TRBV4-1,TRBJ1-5,CASSQSPGTPTGGNQPQHF
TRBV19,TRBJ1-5,CASSLAGGNPNQPQHF
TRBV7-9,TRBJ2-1,CAGEKLAGGNNEQFF
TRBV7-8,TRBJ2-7,CASSLLEFGEQYF
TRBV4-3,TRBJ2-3,CASSQTGTGLNTQYF
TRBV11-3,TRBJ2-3,CASSLARASTDTQYF
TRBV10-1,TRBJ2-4,CASSEGESDIQYF
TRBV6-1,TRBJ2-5,CASSELWQGETQYF